This T cell receptor (beta chain) is from a study of patients and donors after allogeneic stem cell transplantation. TCRdb re-called the RT-PCR reads through MiXCR, storing one row per CDR3 protein. The profile shows fewer than 250,000 distinct CDR3 sequences, over 12% of them singletons. Germline CDR1 and CDR2: MNHEY and SVGAGI. The CDR3 is made up of 18 amino acids. The V end lost 4 bases, the J end lost 2 bases, and 18 bases lay between the germline ends. The chain combines TRBV6-5 with TRBJ2-6, with D tentatively TRBD2 (6 bases). The sequence derives from a human donor who was either an allogeneic HSCT recipient or a stem cell or donor lymphocyte infusion donor (not recorded which). It is not recorded whose cells these are; they may come from a transplant donor. Sequencing was performed on blood, either unsorted or a sorted T cell fraction (not recorded which). CDR3 sequence reads: CASSSISFGGTGANVLTF. In nucleotides, the CDR3 is TGTGCCAGCAGTTCTATCTCATTTGGGGGGACTGGGGCCAACGTCCTGACTTTC.